A selection of T cell receptor beta chains follows, all from one sample in a study of CD8+ T cells in alopecia areata. Sequencing used immunoSEQ multiplex PCR; TCRdb keeps in-frame clones, though not all of them. Of 200,000 to 250,000 clones in the sample, 50% to 75% were seen once. Here the sequenced sample was CD4+ T cells sorted from blood, taken at week 4, from a patient treated with tofacitinib. These receptors were collected from a human donor with alopecia areata. Each CDR3 is given with its conserved first and last residue. A D gene is named only where the DNA matches it firmly. Expanded clones get a size class; other rows say once, few or many, or leave the size out.

V gene	clone size	D gene	J gene	CDR3 protein	CDR3 DNA
TRBV30	NA	NA	TRBJ2-6	CAWTPGANVLTF	TGTGCCTGGACGCCTGGGGCCAACGTCCTGACTTTC
TRBV30	NA	NA	TRBJ1-1	CAWTGYTEAFF	TGTGCCTGGACAGGATACACTGAAGCTTTCTTT
TRBV5-1	NA	NA	TRBJ2-7	CASSQTIGQAEISYEQYF	TGCGCCAGCAGCCAAACCATCGGACAAGCCGAGATCTCCTACGAGCAGTACTTC
TRBV2	NA	NA	TRBJ2-1	CASKVQLNEQFF	TGTGCCAGCAAGGTACAGTTAAATGAGCAGTTCTTC
TRBV18	few	NA	TRBJ2-1	CASSPPYPYNEQFF	TGTGCCAGCTCACCCCCTTACCCTTACAATGAGCAGTTCTTC
TRBV27	NA	NA	TRBJ1-6	CASRGGNLRLGSPLHF	TGTGCCAGTCGAGGGGGGAACCTGCGTTTGGGTTCACCCCTCCACTTT
TRBV30	NA	NA	TRBJ1-2	CAWSVQVGADYGYTF	TGTGCCTGGAGTGTACAGGTGGGGGCGGACTATGGCTACACCTTC
TRBV5-5	NA	NA	TRBJ1-6	CASSFGTDNSPLHF	TGTGCCAGCAGCTTCGGGACGGATAATTCACCCCTCCACTTT
TRBV5-1	few	NA	TRBJ1-1	CASRQGGNTEAFF	TGCGCCAGCAGACAAGGAGGGAATACTGAAGCTTTCTTT
TRBV18	NA	NA	TRBJ2-3	CASSPLTSTDTQYF	TGTGCCAGCTCACCCTTAACTAGCACAGATACGCAGTATTTT
TRBV7-9	NA	TRBD1	TRBJ1-2	CASSLGQGQANYGYTF	TGTGCCAGCAGCTTAGGGCAGGGACAGGCTAACTATGGCTACACCTTC
TRBV11-2	few	TRBD2	TRBJ2-3	CASSFVAGPGYF	TGTGCCAGCAGCTTCGTAGCGGGGCCGGGGTATTTT
TRBV20-1	NA	NA	TRBJ2-1	CSASGHNEQFF	TGCAGTGCTAGTGGTCACAATGAGCAGTTCTTC
TRBV25-1	NA	TRBD1	TRBJ1-2	CASSEERDSYGYTF	TGTGCCAGCAGTGAAGAAAGGGACAGTTATGGCTACACCTTC
TRBV30	few	TRBD2	TRBJ2-3	CAQLAGGSRDTQYF	TGTGCTCAACTAGCGGGGGGGTCCAGGGATACGCAGTATTTT
TRBV29-1	NA	NA	TRBJ2-5	CSVGLGWFQETQYF	TGCAGCGTTGGCTTGGGATGGTTCCAAGAGACCCAGTACTTC
TRBV18	NA	NA	TRBJ2-1	CASSPFDQGPNNEQFF	TGTGCCAGCTCACCATTTGATCAGGGGCCCAACAATGAGCAGTTCTTC
TRBV21-1	NA	NA	TRBJ2-3	CASNASGTADTQYF	TGTGCCAGCAACGCATCTGGTACGGCAGATACGCAGTATTTT
TRBV7-9	NA	NA	TRBJ1-1	CASSLVDLMTMNTEAFF	TGTGCCAGCAGCTTAGTCGACCTTATGACTATGAACACTGAAGCTTTCTTT
TRBV30	NA	NA	TRBJ1-5	CAWSVMMQPQHF	TGTGCCTGGAGTGTCATGATGCAGCCCCAGCATTTT
TRBV5-5	NA	NA	TRBJ1-1	CASSLGSGNTEAFF	TGTGCCAGCAGCTTGGGATCCGGTAACACTGAAGCTTTCTTT
TRBV7-2	NA	NA	TRBJ2-2	CASSPRGRTGELFF	TGTGCCAGCAGCCCCAGGGGGAGGACCGGGGAGCTGTTTTTT
TRBV29-1	NA	NA	TRBJ2-3	CSVDALAGDTQYF	TGCAGCGTTGATGCCCTCGCAGGGGATACGCAGTATTTT
TRBV10-1	NA	TRBD1	TRBJ2-2	CARAGDRGTGELFF	TGCGCCAGAGCGGGGGACAGGGGTACCGGGGAGCTGTTTTTT